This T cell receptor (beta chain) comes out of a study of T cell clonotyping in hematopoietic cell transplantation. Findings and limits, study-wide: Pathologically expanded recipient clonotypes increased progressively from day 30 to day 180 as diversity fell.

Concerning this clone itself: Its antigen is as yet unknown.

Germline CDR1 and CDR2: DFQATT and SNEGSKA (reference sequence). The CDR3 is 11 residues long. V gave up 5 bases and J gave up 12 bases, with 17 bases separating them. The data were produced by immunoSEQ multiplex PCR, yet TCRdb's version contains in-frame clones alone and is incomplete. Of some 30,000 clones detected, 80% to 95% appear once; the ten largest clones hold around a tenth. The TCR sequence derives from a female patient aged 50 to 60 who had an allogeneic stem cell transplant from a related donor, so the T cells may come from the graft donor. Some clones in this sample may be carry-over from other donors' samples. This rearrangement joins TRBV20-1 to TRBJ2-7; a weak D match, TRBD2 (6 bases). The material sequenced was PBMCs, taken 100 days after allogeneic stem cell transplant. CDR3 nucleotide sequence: TGCAGTGCTGAAAAGGACTATCCCCCGTACTTC. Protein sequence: CSAEKDYPPYF.